Listed here are 10 T cell receptor beta chains from one sample, sequenced in a study of radiotherapy plus CTLA-4 blockade in lung cancer. The data were produced by immunoSEQ multiplex PCR, yet TCRdb's version contains in-frame clones alone and is incomplete. The sample yields 70,000 to 90,000 clones, around 90% seen once. The material was peripheral blood, obtained from a patient treated with radiotherapy plus ipilimumab. The receptors stem from a human donor with non-small cell lung cancer who had stable disease on radiotherapy plus ipilimumab.

The rearrangement uses TRBV11-3 and TRBJ2-1, with TRBD2 identical over 9 bases. The CDR3 covers 15 residues. From germline, CDR1 is SGHNT and CDR2 YENEEA. The V segment lost 5 bases and the J segment 3 bases; nucleotides outside the gene matches: 5. CDR3 amino acids: CASSPRLAVYNEQFF. The DNA for the CDR3 is TGTGCCAGCAGCCCACGACTAGCGGTCTACAATGAGCAGTTCTTC.

The genes are TRBV28 and TRBJ1-5; 9 bases are a match to TRBD1. Trimming took 9 bases from V and 4 from J; bases not matched to a gene: 7. The CDR3 runs 14 residues. The germline V gene encodes CDR1 MDHEN and CDR2 SYDVKM. The CDR3 loop reads CASQTGGVNQPQHF. The CDR3 DNA reads TGTGCCAGTCAAACAGGGGGCGTGAATCAGCCCCAGCATTTT.

The chain recombines TRBV11-2 with TRBJ1-6; D possibly corresponds to TRBD1 (5 bases). The CDR3 sequence is 16 residues long. Trimming stripped 4 bases from V and 9 bases from J, with 19 bases between. Looked up from germline, CDR1 is SGHAT and CDR2 is FQNNGV. The DNA of the CDR3 is TGTGCCAGCAGCTCTACAATAGGCGGGCAGGGTTCACCCCTCCACTTT. It translates to CASSSTIGGQGSPLHF.

The chain links TRBV5-5 to TRBJ1-5, with 8 bases matching TRBD1. Trimming at V came to 1 base and at J to 2 bases, leaving 2 bases not matched to a gene. The CDR3 spans 15 residues. Germline V gene lookup returns CDR1 SGHKS and CDR2 YYEKEE (reference sequence). The CDR3: CASSLTGGRNQPQHF. CDR3 coding DNA: TGTGCCAGCAGCTTGACAGGGGGGCGCAATCAGCCCCAGCATTTT.

This clone was observed once. The chain employs TRBV5-6 and TRBJ2-3; possibly TRBD1 for D (7 bases). CDR3 length: 14 residues. Germline assignment: CDR1 SGHDT and CDR2 YYEEEE. Trimming left V 0 bases short and J 3 bases short, with 8 bases between. CDR3 nucleotide sequence: TGTGCCAGCAGCTTGGCAGGGGGGACAGATACGCAGTATTTT. Translated: CASSLAGGTDTQYF.

This clone was picked up a small number of times. The V and J genes are TRBV28 and TRBJ1-2; D is uncertain. CDR1 is MDHEN, CDR2 SYDVKM, per germline. Trimming stripped 2 bases from V and 4 bases from J, with 2 bases between. CDR3 length: 11 residues. The CDR3 DNA follows: TGTGCCAGCAGTTTAAGCTATGGCTACACCTTC. Encoded protein: CASSLSYGYTF.

J is TRBJ2-7 and V is TRBV7-9; 7 bases map to TRBD2. The germline gives CDR1 SEHNR, CDR2 FQNEAQ (reference sequence). J gave up 2 bases and V 1 base, and 5 bases lay outside the gene matches. The CDR3 consists of 15 residues. The chain's CDR3 is CASSLEGGNTYEQYF. The CDR3 DNA is TGTGCCAGCAGCTTAGAGGGAGGGAACACCTACGAGCAGTACTTC.

The chain is built from TRBV5-6 and TRBJ2-2, with a weak D call TRBD2 (6 bases). The CDR3 loop spans 17 amino acids. V gave up 0 bases and J gave up 4 bases, with 16 bases separating them. CDR1 SGHDT and CDR2 YYEEEE come from the germline V gene. CDR3 protein: CASSLGGVSTGTGELFF. The CDR3 DNA reads TGTGCCAGCAGCTTGGGCGGGGTCAGTACGGGCACCGGGGAGCTGTTTTTT.

This rearrangement joins TRBV27 to TRBJ2-2; 9 positions match TRBD2. Germline values: CDR1 MNHEY, CDR2 SMNVEV (reference sequence). This CDR3 is 16 amino acids long. After removal of 8 bases from V and 4 bases from J, the junction contained 11 bases not matched to a gene. The CDR3 reads CASSRAGGSRTGELFF. In DNA form, the CDR3 reads TGTGCCAGCTCTAGGGCGGGAGGGAGTCGCACCGGGGAGCTGTTTTTT.

The CDR3 nucleotides read TGTGCCAGCAGTCGAAAGGGGGGGTCCTCCTACGAGCAGTACTTC. This codes for CASSRKGGSSYEQYF. V usage is TRBV28 and J usage is TRBJ2-7, with D possibly matching TRBD2 (7 bases). CDR1 and CDR2 from the germline V gene are MDHEN and SYDVKM. The CDR3 contains 15 residues. Trimming took 5 bases from V and 0 from J, leaving 14 bases between them.